These 27 T cell receptor beta chains came from one sample sequenced in a study of T cell repertoires in cytomegalovirus infection. Their target antigens are unknown. MiXCR, applied by TCRdb to the reads, yields one record per CDR3 protein. The sample has 110,000 to 150,000 distinct CDR3 sequences; approximately 30% are singletons. Source: CD8+ T cells from cultured PBMCs, taken from culture after CMV antigen stimulation. The receptors were gathered from a human donor in good health (CMV status not recorded). Some clones in this sample may be carry-over from other donors' samples.

This clonotype was counted ten times or more. The chain is built from TRBV4-2 and TRBJ2-7; D uncertain. The CDR3 has 14 amino acids. Germline V gives CDR1 LGHNA, CDR2 YNFKEQ. V was pared by 3 bases and J by 0 bases, with 9 bases between. In DNA, the CDR3 is TGTGCCAGCAGCCACGGCATGAGCTCCTACGAGCAGTACTTC. Amino acids: CASSHGMSSYEQYF.

The rearrangement uses TRBV10-3 and TRBJ2-1; the D gene could be TRBD1 or TRBD2 (7 bases each). V was trimmed by 1 base and J by 4 bases, leaving 23 bases between them. The CDR3 runs to 19 residues. The V gene's germline CDR1 is ENHRY and CDR2 SYGVKD. In nucleotides, the CDR3 is TGTGCCATCAGTGAGTTTAGGTCCCCGACAGGGCGGGAGTACAATGAGCAGTTCTTC. Its translation: CAISEFRSPTGREYNEQFF.

Only a few counts were recorded for this clonotype. The chain has TRBV6-5 and TRBJ2-2; the match to TRBD1 covers 7 bases. Germline V gene data show CDR1 as MNHEY and CDR2 as SVGAGI. CDR3 length equals 18 residues. The ends lost 2 bases at V and 1 base at J; junction bases unmatched: 10. CDR3 sequence reads: CASSYPKTGSLNTGELFF. In nucleotides, the CDR3 is TGTGCCAGCAGTTACCCTAAGACAGGGTCGTTGAACACCGGGGAGCTGTTTTTT.

The rearrangement links TRBV19 to TRBJ1-6; D possibly corresponds to TRBD1 (5 bases). The CDR3 consists of 16 residues. V lost 10 bases and J lost 6, with 22 bases in between. Germline loops: CDR1 LNHDA, CDR2 SQIVND (reference sequence). In DNA form, the CDR3 reads TGTGCCACCAAGTCGTGGGGTGGGGGTTTTAATTCACCCCTCCACTTT. Amino acid sequence: CATKSWGGGFNSPLHF.

In its sample, this clonotype was seen a few times. This chain links TRBV6-1 with TRBJ2-2; TRBD2 matches at 14 bases. The CDR3 spans 16 residues. Germline V gene sequence: CDR1 MNHNS, CDR2 SASEGT. Unmatched junction bases numbered 1, after V lost 3 bases and J lost 4 bases. Here the CDR3 DNA reads TGTGCCAGCAGTGACGGACTAGCGGGGGGCACCGGGGAGCTGTTTTTT. The encoded protein is CASSDGLAGGTGELFF.

The chain employs TRBV27 and TRBJ1-1, with a tentative D call TRBD1 (5 bases). Germline loops: CDR1 MNHEY, CDR2 SMNVEV (reference sequence). Trimming cost V 9 bases and J 5 bases, with 19 bases left between them. The CDR3 sequence is 14 residues long. The CDR3 here is CASALGAGRTEAFF. CDR3 DNA sequence: TGTGCCAGTGCCCTTGGGGCAGGGAGGACTGAAGCTTTCTTT.

This clonotype has at least ten counts. The chain links TRBV6-5 to TRBJ1-2; TRBD1 is a possible D gene (6 bases). The CDR3 consists of 14 residues. The germline CDR1 and CDR2 sequences are MNHEY and SVGAGI. With 5 bases removed from V and 5 bases from J, the gap between germline ends came to 15 bases. The CDR3 sequence: CASSPLEGTYGYTF. As DNA, the CDR3 is TGTGCCAGCAGTCCCCTTGAGGGGACATATGGCTACACCTTC.

The rearrangement joins TRBV2 to TRBJ1-2; TRBD1 matches at 8 bases. CDR1 SNHLY and CDR2 FYNNEI come from the germline V gene. The CDR3 is 14 amino acids. The V gene end was trimmed by 3 bases and the J gene end by 3 bases; junction bases not matched to a gene: 3. The CDR3 loop reads CASSDRGRDYGYTF. The CDR3 DNA is TGTGCCAGCAGTGACAGGGGGCGCGACTATGGCTACACCTTC.

This sequence joins TRBV4-1 and TRBJ2-7; 7 bases align to TRBD1. With V trimmed by 6 bases and J by 4 bases, 12 bases remained unmatched. The CDR3 is 15 residues long. Per germline, CDR1 MGHRA and CDR2 YSYEKL. The CDR3 DNA reads as TGCGCCAGCAGATCCGAGCCAGGGGGTTCGTACGAGCAGTACTTC. This translates into CASRSEPGGSYEQYF.

This clonotype came up a few times. The rearrangement uses TRBV6-5 and TRBJ2-5, with TRBD2 as a possible D gene (5 bases). The CDR3 runs to 15 residues. Trimming pared 3 bases from V and 5 bases from J, leaving 16 bases between. Germline CDR1 reads MNHEY; CDR2 reads SVGAGI. The CDR3 spells CASSYSSLARETQYF. For the CDR3, the DNA is TGTGCCAGCAGTTATTCCTCCCTAGCCCGCGAGACCCAGTACTTC.

The CDR3 region has the DNA TGTGCCAGCAGGGAATGGGGTGGCTCCTACGAGCAGTACTTC. Amino acids: CASREWGGSYEQYF. The chain joins TRBV27 to TRBJ2-7; D is unresolved. Per the germline V gene, CDR1 is MNHEY and CDR2 is SMNVEV (reference sequence). This CDR3 spans 14 amino acids. Trimming left V 6 bases short and J 0 bases short, with 12 bases between.

There are many counts of this clonotype. The chain joins TRBV27 to TRBJ1-1; D is perhaps TRBD1 (6 bases). There are 18 residues in the CDR3. Per germline, CDR1 MNHEY and CDR2 SMNVEV (reference sequence). The V gene lost 3 bases and the J gene lost 4 bases, with 24 bases spanning the gap. CDR3 region: CASSFIMGPTGKGTEAFF. The CDR3 nucleotides read TGTGCCAGCAGTTTTATCATGGGGCCGACAGGAAAGGGCACTGAAGCTTTCTTT.

This clonotype was observed many times. The chain carries TRBV3-1 and TRBJ2-7; D may be TRBD2 (5 bases). Germline assignment: CDR1 LGHDT and CDR2 YNNKEL (reference sequence). The CDR3 loop spans 15 amino acids. V gave up 0 bases and J gave up 3 bases, with 12 bases separating them. This CDR3 is CASSQEWAGNYEQYF. The CDR3 nucleotides read TGTGCCAGCAGCCAAGAATGGGCGGGTAACTACGAGCAGTACTTC.

V and J are TRBV27 and TRBJ1-3, with unresolved D. There are 13 residues in the CDR3. Germline lookup yields CDR1 MNHEY and CDR2 SMNVEV (reference sequence). Trimming stripped 6 bases from V and 4 bases from J, with 10 bases between. The chain's CDR3 is CASRGGLGNTIYF. CDR3 in DNA: TGTGCCAGCAGGGGAGGTTTGGGAAACACCATATATTTT.

This clonotype was seen at least ten times. The CDR3 sequence is CASSPPAVVDTQYF. In nucleotides, the CDR3 is TGTGCCAGCAGCCCCCCCGCAGTGGTGGATACGCAGTATTTT. This chain links TRBV7-8 with TRBJ2-3; no definite D call. CDR3 length: 14 residues. V was trimmed by 5 bases and J by 6 bases, leaving 15 bases between them. CDR1 is SGHVS, CDR2 FQNEAQ, per germline.

This sequence joins TRBV5-5 and TRBJ2-7, with D possibly called TRBD1 or TRBD2 (5 bases each). The CDR3 sequence is 14 residues long. With 2 bases removed from V and 7 bases from J, the gap between germline ends came to 16 bases. Germline-derived CDR1 and CDR2 are SGHKS and YYEKEE (reference sequence). CDR3: CASSLEGILREQYF. For the CDR3, the DNA is TGTGCCAGCAGCTTAGAGGGGATTTTACGGGAGCAGTACTTC.

The chain links TRBV13 to TRBJ2-1, with D possibly being TRBD2 (6 bases). Germline CDR1 and CDR2: PRHDT and FYEKMQ (reference sequence). The V gene lost 6 bases and the J gene lost 14 bases, with 17 bases spanning the gap. The CDR3 extends over 12 amino acids. CDR3 coding DNA: TGTGCCAGCAGGATGGGGCGGGGCATCGAGTTCTTC. It encodes CASRMGRGIEFF. The variable domain in full, with the rest retrieved from reference TRBV13 and TRBJ2-1, is AAGVIQSPRHLIKEKRETATLKCYPIPRHDTVYWYQQGPGQDPQFLISFYEKMQSDKGSIPDRFSAQQFSDYHSELNMSSLELGDSALYFCASRMGRGIEFFGPGTRLTVL.

This rearrangement joins TRBV6-2 or TRBV6-3 to TRBJ1-5, with D perhaps matching TRBD1 (6 bases). This CDR3 spans 17 amino acids. Germline lookup yields CDR1 MNHEY and CDR2 SVGEGT. V lost 1 base, J lost 7 bases, and 20 bases lay in between. This CDR3 reads CASSYLRGAGGGQPQHF. Written as DNA, the CDR3 is TGTGCCAGCAGTTACTTAAGGGGGGCAGGAGGAGGACAGCCCCAGCATTTT.

The J gene is TRBJ1-5, the V gene TRBV3-1; weak D call: TRBD1 (6 bases). Germline V gene data show CDR1 as LGHDT and CDR2 as YNNKEL (reference sequence). V was trimmed by 10 bases and J by 5 bases, leaving 21 bases between them. This CDR3 contains 15 residues. The CDR3 reads CATDRGSRGYQPQHF. The CDR3 region has the DNA TGTGCCACCGACCGAGGGTCCAGGGGTTATCAGCCCCAGCATTTT.

The V call is TRBV27, the J call TRBJ2-2; the D gene could be TRBD1 or TRBD2 (5 bases each). V shed 5 bases and J shed 4 bases, with 17 bases lying between them. The CDR3 is 16 amino acids. Germline V gene sequence: CDR1 MNHEY, CDR2 SMNVEV (reference sequence). The CDR3 sequence: CASSRPGAVRTGELFF. CDR3 coding DNA: TGTGCCAGCAGTCGGCCCGGGGCCGTGCGCACCGGGGAGCTGTTTTTT.

A few counts support this clonotype. This chain uses TRBV12-3 or TRBV12-4 with TRBJ1-6; 7 bases match TRBD1. Trimming cost V 8 bases and J 9 bases; bases outside gene matches: 10. The CDR3 loop spans 14 amino acids. The CDR3 loop reads CASARRGRISPLHF. In nucleotides, the CDR3 is TGTGCCAGCGCCCGAAGGGGGCGGATTTCACCCCTCCACTTT.

J is TRBJ2-1 and V is TRBV27; 7 bases map to TRBD1. Losses at the gene ends were 5 bases for V and 7 bases for J; bases not matched to a gene: 5. The germline gives CDR1 MNHEY, CDR2 SMNVEV (reference sequence). This CDR3 has 13 amino acids. CDR3 sequence reads: CASSLGQLNEQFF. Written as DNA, the CDR3 is TGTGCCAGCAGTCTGGGACAGCTTAATGAGCAGTTCTTC.

This clonotype showed up just a few times. The chain combines TRBV6-6 with TRBJ2-7; perhaps TRBD2 as D (5 bases). CDR1 MNHNY and CDR2 SVGAGI come from the germline V gene (reference sequence). Trimming stripped 2 bases from V and 1 base from J, with 9 bases between. The CDR3 covers 14 residues. CDR3: CASSYGPGSYEQYF. The DNA for the CDR3 is TGTGCCAGCAGTTACGGGCCGGGATCCTACGAGCAGTACTTC.

This clonotype was counted only a few times. This chain joins TRBV7-6 and TRBJ1-1; 8 positions match TRBD1. This CDR3 has 16 residues. The J segment lost 1 base and the V segment lost 3 bases, leaving 7 bases of the junction unmatched. Looked up from germline, CDR1 is SGHVS and CDR2 is FNYEAQ. The CDR3: CASSFRQGTTNTEAFF. The CDR3 DNA follows: TGTGCCAGCAGCTTTAGACAGGGGACTACGAACACTGAAGCTTTCTTT.

This clonotype was detected a few times. The gene calls are TRBV6-1 and TRBJ1-5; D is uncertain. Trimming cost V 3 bases and J 9 bases, with 12 bases left between them. The CDR3 has 13 amino acids. CDR1 is MNHNS, CDR2 SASEGT, per germline. The CDR3 region has the DNA TGTGCCAGCAGTGAGGGAAGCTTGCGGCCCCAGCATTTT. Encoded protein: CASSEGSLRPQHF.

The table lists this clonotype with a few counts. This chain joins TRBV24-1 and TRBJ2-1, with 7 bases aligning to TRBD2. This CDR3 is 16 amino acids long. After removal of 2 bases from V and 0 bases from J, the junction contained 3 bases not matched to a gene. Germline V gene sequence: CDR1 KGHDR, CDR2 SFDVKD. CDR3 in DNA: TGTGCCACCAGTGATTCGCGGGGGAGCTCCTACAATGAGCAGTTCTTC. Translated: CATSDSRGSSYNEQFF.

This clonotype was detected only a few times. The J gene is TRBJ2-3, the V gene TRBV6-5; 8 bases align to TRBD1. After removal of 5 bases from V and 0 bases from J, the junction contained 1 base not matched to a gene. The CDR3 is made up of 14 amino acids. The germline V gene encodes CDR1 MNHEY and CDR2 SVGAGI. Written as DNA, the CDR3 is TGTGCCAGCAGTCGACAGGGGAGCACAGATACGCAGTATTTT. This translates into CASSRQGSTDTQYF.